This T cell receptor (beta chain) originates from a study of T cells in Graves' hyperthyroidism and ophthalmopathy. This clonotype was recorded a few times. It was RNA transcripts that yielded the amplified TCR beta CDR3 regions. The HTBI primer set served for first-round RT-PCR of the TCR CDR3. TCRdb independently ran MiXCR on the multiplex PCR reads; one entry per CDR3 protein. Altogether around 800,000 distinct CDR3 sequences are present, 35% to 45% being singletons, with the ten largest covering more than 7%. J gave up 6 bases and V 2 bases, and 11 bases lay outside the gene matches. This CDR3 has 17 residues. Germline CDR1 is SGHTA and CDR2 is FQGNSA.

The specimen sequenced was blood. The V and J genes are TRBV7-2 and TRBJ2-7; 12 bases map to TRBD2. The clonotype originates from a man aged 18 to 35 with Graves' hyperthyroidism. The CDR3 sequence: CASSLYPYTSGRTEQYF. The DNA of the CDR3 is TGTGCCAGCAGCTTATACCCTTATACTAGCGGGAGGACCGAGCAGTACTTC.